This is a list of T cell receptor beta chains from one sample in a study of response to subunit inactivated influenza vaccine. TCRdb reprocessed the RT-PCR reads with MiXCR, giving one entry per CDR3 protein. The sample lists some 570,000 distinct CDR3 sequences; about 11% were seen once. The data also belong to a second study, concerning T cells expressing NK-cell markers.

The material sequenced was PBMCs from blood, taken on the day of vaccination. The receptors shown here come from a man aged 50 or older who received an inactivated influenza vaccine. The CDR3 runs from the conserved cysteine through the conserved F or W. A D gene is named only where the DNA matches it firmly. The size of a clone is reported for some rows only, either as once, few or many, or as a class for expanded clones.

TGTGCCACCAGTCCGCCGGGACTAGCGGGATCCAATGAGCAGTTCTTC	CATSPPGLAGSNEQFF	TRBD2	TRBV24-1	few	TRBJ2-1
TGTGCCAGCAGTCCCTTCCCGACAGGGGGTGAATCCGGGGAGCTGTTTTTT	CASSPFPTGGESGELFF	TRBD1	TRBV28	few	TRBJ2-2
TGTGCCAGCAGTTTGCTCGCGGGAGGGGAGCAGTTCTTC	CASSLLAGGEQFF	TRBD2	TRBV28	.	TRBJ2-1
TGCGCCAGCAGCTCCTTTAGTAACGAGCAGTACTTC	CASSSFSNEQYF	.	TRBV5-1	.	TRBJ2-7
TGCAGTGCCAAAATGTACTACGAGCAGTACTTC	CSAKMYYEQYF	.	TRBV20-1	many	TRBJ2-7
TGCGCCAGCAGCAAGCGTTCAGGGGCGTTTTTTAACTATGGCTACACCTTC	CASSKRSGAFFNYGYTF	.	TRBV5-1	few	TRBJ1-2
TGCAGTGCTAAAAACGACGCCGGAACCTACGAGCAGTACTTC	CSAKNDAGTYEQYF	.	TRBV20-1	.	TRBJ2-7
TGTGCCAGCAGTGATCTTAGACTAGCGGGGGGGGAAGAGACCCAGTACTTC	CASSDLRLAGGEETQYF	TRBD2	TRBV6-1	few	TRBJ2-5
TGCGCCAGCAGCTCGGGGCGGCGGACAGGCCAAGAGACCCAGTACTTC	CASSSGRRTGQETQYF	TRBD1	TRBV5-1	.	TRBJ2-5
TGCAGTGCTAGAGATCCCATCTTACAGGGTGGCGGCTACACCTTC	CSARDPILQGGGYTF	.	TRBV20-1	many	TRBJ1-2
TGTGCCAGCAGGGCAGCGGGCCTCAAGGAAAAACTGTTTTTT	CASRAAGLKEKLFF	.	TRBV7-2	few	TRBJ1-4